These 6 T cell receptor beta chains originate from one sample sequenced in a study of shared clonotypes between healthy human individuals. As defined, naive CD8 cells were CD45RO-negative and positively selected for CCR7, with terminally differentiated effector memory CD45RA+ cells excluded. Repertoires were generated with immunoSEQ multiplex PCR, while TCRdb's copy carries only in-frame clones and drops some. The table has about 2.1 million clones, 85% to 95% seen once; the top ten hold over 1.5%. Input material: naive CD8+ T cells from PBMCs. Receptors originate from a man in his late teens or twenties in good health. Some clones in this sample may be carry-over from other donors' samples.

CDR3 in DNA: TGTGCCAGCAGTCGACTGGACTCCTACGAGCAGTACTTC. Translation: CASSRLDSYEQYF. The chain is built from TRBV7-9 and TRBJ2-7; D call uncertain. The CDR3 spans 13 residues. From germline, CDR1 is SEHNR and CDR2 FQNEAQ (reference sequence). Between the trimmed V and J ends, which lost 6 bases and 0 bases, there was a span of 9 bases.

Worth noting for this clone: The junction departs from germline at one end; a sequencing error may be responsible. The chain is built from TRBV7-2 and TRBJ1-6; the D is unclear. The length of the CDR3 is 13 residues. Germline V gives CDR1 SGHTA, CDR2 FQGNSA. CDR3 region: CASTLGSGSPLHF. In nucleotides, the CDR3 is TGTGCCAGCACCTTAGGGTCAGGATCACCCCTCCACTTT.

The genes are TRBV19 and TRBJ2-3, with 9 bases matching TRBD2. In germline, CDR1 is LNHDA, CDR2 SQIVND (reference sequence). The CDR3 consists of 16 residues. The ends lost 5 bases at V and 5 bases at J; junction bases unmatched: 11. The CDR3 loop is CASSLGGRGVEDTQYF. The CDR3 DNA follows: TGTGCCAGTAGTCTTGGCGGGAGGGGGGTGGAAGATACGCAGTATTTT.

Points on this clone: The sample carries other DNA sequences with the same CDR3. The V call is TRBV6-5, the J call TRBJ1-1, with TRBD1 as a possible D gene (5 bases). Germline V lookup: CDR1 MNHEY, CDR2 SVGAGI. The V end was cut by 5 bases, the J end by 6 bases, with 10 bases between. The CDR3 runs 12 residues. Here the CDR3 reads CASSLGGAEAFF. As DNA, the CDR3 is TGTGCCAGCAGTCTGGGGGGGGCTGAAGCTTTCTTT.

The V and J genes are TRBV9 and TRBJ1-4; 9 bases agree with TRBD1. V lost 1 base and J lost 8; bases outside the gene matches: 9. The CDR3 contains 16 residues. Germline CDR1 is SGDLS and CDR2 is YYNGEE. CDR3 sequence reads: CASSVSTGTGSEKLFF. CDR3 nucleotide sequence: TGTGCCAGCAGCGTAAGCACCGGGACAGGGTCGGAAAAACTGTTTTTT.

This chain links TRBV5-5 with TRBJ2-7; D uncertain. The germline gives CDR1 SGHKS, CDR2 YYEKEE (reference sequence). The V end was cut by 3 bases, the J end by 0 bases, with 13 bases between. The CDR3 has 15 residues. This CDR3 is CASSWGSSSSYEQYF. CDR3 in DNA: TGTGCCAGCAGCTGGGGTAGCTCGAGCTCCTACGAGCAGTACTTC.